Listed here are 19 T cell receptor beta chains from one sample, sequenced in a study of T-cell reconstitution after alpha-beta-depleted transplantation in children. Library preparation (for TCRbeta) was performed with unique molecular identifiers. TCRdb re-analysed the PCR reads in MiXCR, keeping a single row per CDR3 protein. The sample lists about 170,000 distinct CDR3 sequences, 11% occurring once. The specimen was PBMCs, collected before TCRalphabeta/CD19-depleted stem cell transplant. The receptor set was obtained from a boy aged 2 to 9 with acute myeloid leukemia, due to receive a stem cell transplant.

This clonotype was recorded at least ten times. The V gene is TRBV15, the J gene TRBJ2-1; TRBD2 is a possible D gene (5 bases). The CDR3 spans 16 residues. Germline V lookup: CDR1 LNHNV, CDR2 YYDKDF (reference sequence). The V gene lost 5 bases and the J gene lost 0 bases, with 14 bases spanning the gap. In DNA, the CDR3 is TGTGCCACCAGCCCCGAACGAGGGTTCTCCTACAATGAGCAGTTCTTC. As protein: CATSPERGFSYNEQFF.

This clonotype was seen at least ten times. This CDR3 is CASSEAGFQGGYTF. The CDR3 bases are TGTGCCAGCAGTGAAGCCGGATTTCAGGGCGGCTACACCTTC. The J gene is TRBJ1-2, the V gene TRBV2, with a weak D call TRBD1 (5 bases). This CDR3 region has 14 residues. Germline V gives CDR1 SNHLY, CDR2 FYNNEI. V lost 0 bases and J 8 bases, leaving 13 bases between the germline ends.

This clonotype has at least ten counts. The chain couples TRBV5-1 to TRBJ2-7; the D gene could be TRBD1 or TRBD2 (5 bases each). CDR3 size: 15 residues. Germline V gene data show CDR1 as SGHRS and CDR2 as YFSETQ. V was trimmed by 4 bases and J by 4 bases, leaving 18 bases between them. CDR3 protein: CASSPGTVGTYEQYF. In nucleotides, the CDR3 is TGCGCCAGCAGCCCAGGGACCGTTGGTACGTACGAGCAGTACTTC. Combining the CDR3 with reference TRBV5-1 and TRBJ2-7 gives the whole variable domain KAGVTQTPRYLIKTRGQQVTLSCSPISGHRSVSWYQQTPGQGLQFLFEYFSETQRNKGNFPGRFSGRQFSNSRSEMNVSTLELGDSALYLCASSPGTVGTYEQYFGPGTRLTVT.

V usage is TRBV7-6 and J usage is TRBJ2-7, with D perhaps matching TRBD2 (7 bases). Germline V gives CDR1 SGHVS, CDR2 FNYEAQ. The ends were cut back, 1 base at V and 3 bases at J, with 13 bases in the middle. The CDR3 has 15 residues. The CDR3 sequence is CASSLEGRGGYEQYF. DNA for the CDR3: TGTGCCAGCAGCTTAGAGGGGAGGGGGGGCTACGAGCAGTACTTC.

V usage is TRBV7-6 and J usage is TRBJ2-3, with 15 positions matching TRBD2. The CDR3 sequence is 17 residues long. In germline, CDR1 is SGHVS, CDR2 FNYEAQ. V was clipped by 5 bases and J by 2 bases; unmatched bases: 5. CDR3 sequence reads: CASSLGLAGGTTDTQYF. Written as DNA, the CDR3 is TGTGCCAGCAGCCTCGGACTAGCGGGGGGGACCACAGATACGCAGTATTTT.

In this sample, this clonotype turned up many times. V gene TRBV28 combines with J gene TRBJ2-1; TRBD2 is a possible D gene (6 bases). Germline V gives CDR1 MDHEN, CDR2 SYDVKM. V was cut by 3 bases and J by 6 bases, with 15 bases left in between. This CDR3 is 15 amino acids long. Written as DNA, the CDR3 is TGTGCCAGCAGTTTCGGAGGGGAGTGGGGCAATGAGCAGTTCTTC. This encodes CASSFGGEWGNEQFF.

This clonotype was observed at least ten times. The genes are TRBV11-2 and TRBJ2-4; possible D gene TRBD2, 5 bases. Germline V lookup: CDR1 SGHAT, CDR2 FQNNGV. The V and J ends lost 0 bases and 7 bases respectively, with 16 bases between them. The CDR3 is made up of 16 amino acids. The DNA for the CDR3 is TGTGCCAGCAGCTTAGATCCGGCAGGAGGCCTGAACATTCAGTACTTC. Protein sequence: CASSLDPAGGLNIQYF. Together with reference TRBV11-2 and TRBJ2-4, the CDR3 gives the full variable domain: EAGVAQSPRYKIIEKRQSVAFWCNPISGHATLYWYQQILGQGPKLLIQFQNNGVVDDSQLPKDRFSAERLKGVDSTLKIQPAKLEDSAVYLCASSLDPAGGLNIQYFGAGTRLSVL.

In this sample, this clonotype turned up many times. The rearrangement joins TRBV27 to TRBJ1-6, with D possibly matching TRBD1 (5 bases). This CDR3 spans 17 amino acids. CDR1 and CDR2 from the germline V gene are MNHEY and SMNVEV (reference sequence). Between the trimmed V and J ends, which lost 3 bases and 9 bases, there was a span of 21 bases. CDR3 sequence: CASSFVKGFGFSSPLHF. The CDR3 bases are TGTGCCAGCAGTTTCGTCAAGGGGTTCGGTTTCAGTTCACCCCTCCACTTT.

This clonotype was seen ten or more times. This rearrangement joins TRBV20-1 to TRBJ2-1, with D possibly matching TRBD1 (6 bases). This CDR3 spans 16 amino acids. Germline-derived CDR1 and CDR2 are DFQATT and SNEGSKA (reference sequence). V gave up 3 bases and J gave up 0 bases, with 15 bases separating them. For the CDR3, the DNA is TGCAGTGCTAGGGTTGGGACACCCTTCTCCTACAATGAGCAGTTCTTC. This gives the protein CSARVGTPFSYNEQFF.

This clonotype came up many times. The chain joins TRBV11-2 to TRBJ2-3; D gene ambiguous. Per germline, CDR1 SGHAT and CDR2 FQNNGV. The CDR3 consists of 12 residues. The germline V and J ends were trimmed by 5 bases and 5 bases, with 8 bases remaining between them. The CDR3 region has the DNA TGTGCCAGCAGCCCGAGCGTAGATACGCAGTATTTT. Translating it yields CASSPSVDTQYF.

Many counts were recorded for this clonotype. V usage is TRBV7-9 and J usage is TRBJ1-6; D is uncertain. CDR1 is SEHNR, CDR2 FQNEAQ, per germline (reference sequence). The germline V and J ends were trimmed by 1 base and 7 bases, with 14 bases remaining between them. The CDR3 loop spans 16 amino acids. CDR3 loop: CASSLDGPRANSPLHF. In nucleotides, the CDR3 is TGTGCCAGCAGCTTAGACGGGCCTAGGGCGAATTCACCCCTCCACTTT.

This clonotype has a count of ten or more. CDR3 sequence reads: CASSRVAGQGGIQYF. In DNA form, the CDR3 reads TGTGCCAGCAGTCGAGTAGCGGGACAAGGGGGCATTCAGTACTTC. The rearrangement links TRBV12-3 or TRBV12-4 to TRBJ2-4; TRBD2 agrees at 8 bases. The CDR3 consists of 15 residues. V was pared by 5 bases and J by 9 bases, with 12 bases of the junction left unmatched.

This clonotype has ten or more counts. V and J are TRBV28 and TRBJ2-4; D not resolved. Trimming shortened V by 3 bases and J by 6 bases, and 12 bases separated the two germline ends. CDR3 length: 14 amino acids. Per germline, CDR1 MDHEN and CDR2 SYDVKM. The CDR3 nucleotides are TGTGCCAGCAGTTTCGGCCAAAGTCCAAACATTCAGTACTTC. It specifies CASSFGQSPNIQYF.

This clonotype was recorded many times. The rearrangement joins TRBV27 to TRBJ2-5; a weak D match, TRBD1 (5 bases). Trimming took 2 bases from V and 1 from J, leaving 11 bases between them. This CDR3 comprises 15 residues. Germline loops: CDR1 MNHEY, CDR2 SMNVEV (reference sequence). CDR3 sequence reads: CASSLIVQGQETQYF. In DNA, the CDR3 is TGTGCCAGCAGTTTAATTGTTCAGGGCCAAGAGACCCAGTACTTC.

This clonotype was counted many times. Here the CDR3 reads CASSLVTGGNQPQHF. CDR3 sequence (DNA): TGTGCCAGCAGCTTAGTTACAGGGGGCAATCAGCCCCAGCATTTT. The V gene is TRBV7-2, the J gene TRBJ1-5, with TRBD1 matching 7 bases. Germline V gives CDR1 SGHTA, CDR2 FQGNSA. V was pared by 1 base and J by 2 bases, with 2 bases of the junction left unmatched. There are 15 residues in the CDR3.

This clonotype was recorded many times. CDR3 in amino acids: CASSLLGGMLTEAFF. The CDR3 bases are TGTGCCAGCAGCTTACTGGGGGGAATGCTTACTGAAGCTTTCTTT. This chain uses TRBV7-2 with TRBJ1-1; a weak D match, TRBD1 (5 bases). The CDR3 contains 15 residues. CDR1 and CDR2 (germline): SGHTA, FQGNSA. V shed 2 bases and J shed 5 bases, with 15 bases lying between them.

This clonotype showed up many times. This chain joins TRBV27 and TRBJ1-2; 8 bases map to TRBD1. CDR3 length: 14 residues. The germline V gene encodes CDR1 MNHEY and CDR2 SMNVEV (reference sequence). After removal of 6 bases from V and 8 bases from J, the junction contained 11 bases not matched to a gene. This CDR3 is CASRTLDREGGYTF. DNA for the CDR3: TGTGCCAGCAGGACTTTGGACAGGGAAGGCGGCTACACCTTC.

This clonotype was seen repeatedly, ten times or more. The J gene is TRBJ1-2, the V gene TRBV20-1; 7 bases line up with TRBD1. Unmatched junction bases numbered 10, after V lost 5 bases and J lost 4 bases. CDR3 length: 14 residues. Per the germline V gene, CDR1 is DFQATT and CDR2 is SNEGSKA (reference sequence). The CDR3 protein is CSAGSGQTIYGYTF. The CDR3, as DNA: TGCAGTGCTGGTTCGGGACAGACGATCTATGGCTACACCTTC.

The genes are TRBV5-4 and TRBJ1-5, with a tentative D call TRBD1 (5 bases). CDR1 SGHNT and CDR2 YYREEE come from the germline V gene (reference sequence). Trimming removed 4 bases from V and 4 bases from J, with 9 bases in between. The CDR3 totals 13 residues. The CDR3 region is CASSLGLNQPQHF. CDR3 DNA: TGTGCCAGCAGCCTGGGGCTGAATCAGCCCCAGCATTTT.